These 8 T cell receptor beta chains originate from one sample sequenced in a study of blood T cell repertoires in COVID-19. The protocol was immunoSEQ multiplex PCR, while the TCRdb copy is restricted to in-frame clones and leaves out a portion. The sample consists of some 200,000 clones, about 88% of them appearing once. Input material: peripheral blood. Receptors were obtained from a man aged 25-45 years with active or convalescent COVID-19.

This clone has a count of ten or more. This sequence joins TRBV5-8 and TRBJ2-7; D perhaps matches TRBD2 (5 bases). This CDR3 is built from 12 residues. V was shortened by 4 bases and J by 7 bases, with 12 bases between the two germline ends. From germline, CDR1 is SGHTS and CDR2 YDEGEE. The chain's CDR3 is CASSQRAREQYV. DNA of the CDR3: TGTGCCAGCAGCCAGAGGGCAAGAGAGCAGTACGTC.

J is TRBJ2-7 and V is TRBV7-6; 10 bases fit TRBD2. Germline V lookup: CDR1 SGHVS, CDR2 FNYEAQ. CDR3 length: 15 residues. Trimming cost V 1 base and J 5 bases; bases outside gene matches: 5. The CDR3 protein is CASSLVTAGGDEQYF. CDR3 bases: TGTGCCAGCAGCTTAGTTACAGCGGGAGGGGACGAGCAGTACTTC.

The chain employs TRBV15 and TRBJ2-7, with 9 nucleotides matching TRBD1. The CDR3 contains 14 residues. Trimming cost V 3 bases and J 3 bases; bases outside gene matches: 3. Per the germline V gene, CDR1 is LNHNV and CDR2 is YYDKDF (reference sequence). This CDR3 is CATSRDRGGYEQYV. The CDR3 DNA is TGTGCCACCAGCAGGGACAGGGGCGGCTACGAGCAGTACGTC.

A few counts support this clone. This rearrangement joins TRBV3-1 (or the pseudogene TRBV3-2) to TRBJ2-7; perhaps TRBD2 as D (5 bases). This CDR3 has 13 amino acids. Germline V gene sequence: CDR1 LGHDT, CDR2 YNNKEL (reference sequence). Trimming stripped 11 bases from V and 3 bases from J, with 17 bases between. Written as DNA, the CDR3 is TGTGCCCGGCCCCGGCGGGCGAACTACGAGCAGTACTTC. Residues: CARPRRANYEQYF.

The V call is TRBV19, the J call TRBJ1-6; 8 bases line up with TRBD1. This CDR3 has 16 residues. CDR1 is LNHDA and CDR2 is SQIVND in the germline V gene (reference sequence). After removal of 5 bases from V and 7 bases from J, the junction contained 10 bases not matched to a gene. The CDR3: CASSDRTGTGNSPLHF. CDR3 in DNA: TGTGCCAGTAGTGATCGCACCGGGACAGGAAATTCACCCCTCCACTTT.

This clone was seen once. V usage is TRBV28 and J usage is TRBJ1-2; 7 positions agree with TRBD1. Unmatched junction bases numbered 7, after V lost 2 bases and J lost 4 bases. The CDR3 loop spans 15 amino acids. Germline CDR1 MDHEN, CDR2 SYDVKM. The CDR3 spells CASSLEQGVIYGYTF. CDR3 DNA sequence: TGTGCCAGCAGTTTAGAGCAGGGGGTTATCTATGGCTACACCTTC.

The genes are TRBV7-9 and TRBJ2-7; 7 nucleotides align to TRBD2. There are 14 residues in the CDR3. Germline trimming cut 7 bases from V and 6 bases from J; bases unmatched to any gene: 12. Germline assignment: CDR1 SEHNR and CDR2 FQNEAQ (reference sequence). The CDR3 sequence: CASTPARGVFEQYV. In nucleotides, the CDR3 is TGTGCCAGCACCCCAGCACGGGGGGTCTTCGAGCAGTACGTC.

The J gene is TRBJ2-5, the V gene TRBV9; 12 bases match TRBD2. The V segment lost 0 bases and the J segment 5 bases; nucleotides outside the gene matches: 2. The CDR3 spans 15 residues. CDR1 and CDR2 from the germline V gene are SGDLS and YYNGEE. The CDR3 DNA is TGTGCCAGCAGCGTAGGACTAGCGGGAGTGGAGACCCAGTACTTC. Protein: CASSVGLAGVETQYF. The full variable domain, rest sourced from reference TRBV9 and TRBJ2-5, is DSGVTQTPKHLITATGQRVTLRCSPRSGDLSVYWYQQSLDQGLQFLIQYYNGEERAKGNILERFSAQQFPDLHSELNLSSLELGDSALYFCASSVGLAGVETQYFGPGTRLLVL.